Listed below are T cell receptor beta chains from one sample, sequenced in a study of control samples from healthy donors and cancer patients. TCRdb's table, derived via immunoSEQ multiplex PCR, lists solely in-frame clones and lacks some. The sample consists of around 55,000 clones, 90% to 96% of them appearing once. The source material was blood. The receptors here all came from a woman under 30 in good health. Each CDR3 is given with its conserved first and last residue. The D gene is left open where the match is weak.

TGTGCCAGCAGTTACTCGGGGTTAGACTATAGCAATCAGCCCCAGCATTTT	CASSYSGLDYSNQPQHF	NA	TRBV6-2/TRBV6-3	TRBJ1-5
TGTGCCAGCAGTCCCAACCTGGGACAGGGGTGGCCCAACTATGGCTACACCTTC	CASSPNLGQGWPNYGYTF	TRBD1	TRBV28	TRBJ1-2
TGTGCCAGCAGCGACGTATCTGGGGCCAACGTCCTGACTTTC	CASSDVSGANVLTF	NA	TRBV9	TRBJ2-6
TGCGCCAGCAGCTTGGTAGGGGGGCGTTGGGGAAACATTCAGTACTTC	CASSLVGGRWGNIQYF	NA	TRBV5-1	TRBJ2-4
TGTGCCAGCTCACCATCCGGACAGATTTTCACTAGCGGGGGCACAGATACGCAGTATTTT	CASSPSGQIFTSGGTDTQYF	TRBD2	TRBV18	TRBJ2-3
TGTGCCAGCAGCCAGGGACTAGCGGGGGTTGAGACCCAGTACTTC	CASSQGLAGVETQYF	TRBD2	TRBV7-2	TRBJ2-5
TGTGCCAGCACCATAGGACAGGTCGGCACCGGGGAGCTGTTTTTT	CASTIGQVGTGELFF	TRBD1	TRBV6-5	TRBJ2-2
TGTGCCAGCAGTCCCTCTGGGGCCAACGTCCTGACTTTC	CASSPSGANVLTF	NA	TRBV27	TRBJ2-6
TGTGCCAGCAGTGAAGCAGGGGGTTGGACCGGGGAGCTGTTTTTT	CASSEAGGWTGELFF	NA	TRBV2	TRBJ2-2
TGTGCCTGGAGTGTGGGTAGCGGGGTACAAGAGACCCAGTACTTC	CAWSVGSGVQETQYF	TRBD2	TRBV30	TRBJ2-5